This T cell receptor (beta chain) stems from a study of T cells in localized non-small cell lung cancer. Concerning this clone: The antigen is not known.

Study conclusions and caveats: Only one tumor region was sequenced, so heterogeneity remains possible. Uninvolved adjacent lung showed higher T cell clonality than tumor.

CDR1 GTSNPN and CDR2 SVGIG come from the germline V gene (reference sequence). Unmatched junction bases numbered 9, after V lost 2 bases and J lost 1 base. This CDR3 comprises 16 residues. Some clones are missing from TCRdb's copy, which holds only in-frame ones; the method was immunoSEQ multiplex PCR. Of around 50,000 clones listed, around nine tenths are singletons. Source: PBMCs, taken before any cancer treatment. The rearrangement uses TRBV30 and TRBJ1-1; 8 positions agree with TRBD1. This TCR was recovered from a female donor with stage II lung adenocarcinoma. The CDR3 DNA reads as TGTGCCTGGAGTACAGGACAGGGAAGGGGGAACACTGAAGCTTTCTTT. This encodes CAWSTGQGRGNTEAFF.